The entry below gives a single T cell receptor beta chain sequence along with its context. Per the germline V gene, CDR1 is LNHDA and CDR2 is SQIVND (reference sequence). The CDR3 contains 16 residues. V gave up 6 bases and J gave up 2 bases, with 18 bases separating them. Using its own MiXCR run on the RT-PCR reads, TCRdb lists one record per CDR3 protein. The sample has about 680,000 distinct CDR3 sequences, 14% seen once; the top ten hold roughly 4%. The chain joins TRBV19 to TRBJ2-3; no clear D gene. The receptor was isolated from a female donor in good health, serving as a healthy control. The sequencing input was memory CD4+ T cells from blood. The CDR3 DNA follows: TGTGCCAGTAGGAAGCTTCCTACCGGCCCCACAGATACGCAGTATTTT. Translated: CASRKLPTGPTDTQYF.